This TCR beta chain was sequenced in a study of blood T cell repertoires in COVID-19. Germline CDR1 and CDR2: GTSNPN and SVGIG (reference sequence). Trimming took 3 bases from V and 2 from J, leaving 13 bases between them. The CDR3 consists of 14 residues. TCRdb keeps only in-frame clones here, not all; method: immunoSEQ multiplex PCR. The data hold roughly 180,000 clones, with about 88% observed a single time. This chain connects TRBV30 to TRBJ1-1; D is possibly TRBD1 (5 bases). What was sequenced was peripheral blood. The sequence came from a man between 18 and 35 years old with acute or convalescent COVID-19. This CDR3 is CAWSRVGFNTEAFF. DNA for the CDR3: TGTGCCTGGAGCAGGGTCGGGTTTAACACTGAAGCTTTCTTT.